Here is one TCR beta chain with its context. The junction departs from germline at one end; a sequencing error may be responsible. The source of the sample is a study of tumor-infiltrating lymphocytes in primary liver carcinoma. Across the study: Subjects consisted of male and female patients aged 30 to 69 years.

The germline gives CDR1 SGHAT, CDR2 FQNNGV. The CDR3 length is 16 residues. Unsorted bulk tissue, about 18-32 mg of it, served as the source for co-extraction of RNA and DNA. With a constant-region primer, TCR beta cDNA was made from 450 to 550 ng of total RNA. Nested multiplex PCR, run for three rounds with slightly modified ARM-PCR, yielded TCR beta libraries. Primers for the first two PCR rounds were TRBV1-TRBV30 forward primers and a C-beta reverse primer (approximately 10 cycles per round). TCRdb re-derived calls from the multiplex PCR reads in MiXCR, one entry per CDR3 protein. The repertoire includes approximately 46,000 distinct CDR3 sequences, roughly 75% of them detected once, and around two fifths sits in the top ten.

The sequenced sample was tumor-adjacent normal liver tissue. The chain combines TRBV11-2 with TRBJ2-2; no reliable D call. This clonotype was obtained from a woman under 40 with primary liver carcinoma and hepatitis B virus infection. The chain's CDR3 is CARSLDPQLNIGELFF. CDR3 nucleotide sequence: TGTGCCAGAAGCCTCGATCCCCAATTGAACATCGGGGAGCTGTTTTTT.